One and the same sample provided the 10 T cell receptor beta chains below, sequenced in a study of blood T cell repertoires in COVID-19. Assay used: immunoSEQ multiplex PCR; TCRdb lists only in-frame clones, some missing. The sample has about 220,000 clones; around 88% are singletons. Sequenced material: PBMCs or T cells enriched from blood (not recorded which). The receptors stem from a woman aged 50 to 60 with acute COVID-19.

The rearrangement joins TRBV28 to TRBJ1-5; D remains unclear. CDR1 MDHEN and CDR2 SYDVKM come from the germline V gene. V lost 7 bases to trimming and J lost 1 base, with 17 bases between them. The CDR3 extends over 16 amino acids. The CDR3 nucleotides read TGTGCCAGCATTGAGGTAGAGGGTCACAGCAATCAGCCCCAGCATTTT. It encodes CASIEVEGHSNQPQHF. The full variable domain, in which reference TRBV28 and TRBJ1-5 provide the parts outside the CDR3, is DVKVTQSSRYLVKRTGEKVFLECVQDMDHENMFWYRQDPGLGLRLIYFSYDVKMKEKGDIPEGYSVSREKKERFSLILESASTNQTSMYLCASIEVEGHSNQPQHFGDGTRLSIL.

The rearrangement links TRBV5-1 to TRBJ2-7, with 14 positions matching TRBD2. The germline CDR1 and CDR2 sequences are SGHRS and YFSETQ. The trim removed 4 bases at V and 0 bases at J, leaving 15 bases unmatched. CDR3 size: 20 residues. CDR3 in amino acids: CASSVPGLAGDPWSSYEQYF. The DNA of the CDR3 is TGCGCCAGCAGCGTACCGGGACTAGCGGGAGACCCTTGGAGCTCCTACGAGCAGTACTTC.

CDR3 bases: TGTGCCAGCAGTGGGACTAGCGCCTCCTACGAGCAGTACTTC. It is translated as CASSGTSASYEQYF. The chain links TRBV3-1 (or the pseudogene TRBV3-2) to TRBJ2-7; 10 positions agree with TRBD2. The CDR3 runs 14 residues. Trimming at V came to 6 bases and at J to 0 bases, leaving 2 bases not matched to a gene. Germline V gene data show CDR1 as LGHDT and CDR2 as YNNKEL (reference sequence).

The V call is TRBV27, the J call TRBJ1-5, with D perhaps TRBD1 (6 bases). The CDR3 is made up of 14 amino acids. Trimming removed 5 bases at V and 4 bases at J, with 12 bases between. In germline, CDR1 is MNHEY, CDR2 SMNVEV (reference sequence). Here the CDR3 DNA reads TGTGCCAGCAGTGCCGGGACAAGTAATCAGCCCCAGCATTTT. Amino acid sequence: CASSAGTSNQPQHF.

The chain recombines TRBV3-1 (or the pseudogene TRBV3-2) with TRBJ2-7; 13 nucleotides align to TRBD2. This CDR3 has 15 residues. Germline V gene lookup returns CDR1 LGHDT and CDR2 YNNKEL (reference sequence). Unmatched junction bases numbered 6, after V lost 3 bases and J lost 7 bases. CDR3 protein: CASSHRLAGGGEQYF. CDR3 nucleotide sequence: TGTGCCAGCAGCCACCGACTAGCGGGAGGTGGTGAGCAGTACTTC.

The chain is built from TRBV27 and TRBJ1-2; possible D gene TRBD1, 5 bases. The germline CDR1 and CDR2 sequences are MNHEY and SMNVEV (reference sequence). This CDR3 region has 14 residues. V lost 0 bases and J 4 bases, leaving 9 bases between the germline ends. The CDR3 coding sequence is TGTGCCAGCAGTTTATCTCAGGGCTTCTATGGCTACACCTTC. It translates to CASSLSQGFYGYTF.

The chain is built from TRBV6-1 and TRBJ1-5; D possibly corresponds to TRBD1 (5 bases). The ends were cut back, 2 bases at V and 6 bases at J, with 8 bases in the middle. Germline V gene data show CDR1 as MNHNS and CDR2 as SASEGT. The CDR3 runs to 13 residues. CDR3: CASSETGLQPQHF. The CDR3, as DNA: TGTGCCAGCAGTGAAACGGGACTTCAGCCCCAGCATTTT.

This clone came up a few times. The CDR3 loop reads CASSVVTSGRANSGELFF. CDR3 sequence (DNA): TGTGCCAGCAGCGTAGTAACTAGCGGGAGGGCAAACTCCGGGGAGCTGTTTTTT. The chain combines TRBV9 with TRBJ2-2; 13 bases match TRBD2. The germline V gene encodes CDR1 SGDLS and CDR2 YYNGEE. Trimming cost V 0 bases and J 6 bases; bases outside gene matches: 8. The CDR3 has 18 amino acids.

This clone showed up just a few times. The chain joins TRBV6-5 to TRBJ1-1; 7 bases map to TRBD1. CDR1 and CDR2 from the germline V gene are MNHEY and SVGAGI. V shed 2 bases and J 4 bases; nucleotides not matched to a gene: 4. The CDR3 runs to 14 residues. The CDR3 spells CASSYGYRGTEAFF. In DNA, the CDR3 is TGTGCCAGCAGTTACGGGTACAGGGGCACTGAAGCTTTCTTT.

This chain joins TRBV4-2 and TRBJ2-2, with 8 nucleotides matching TRBD2. V lost 4 bases and J lost 4; bases outside the gene matches: 5. CDR1 LGHNA and CDR2 YNFKEQ come from the germline V gene. The CDR3 is 15 residues long. CDR3 sequence: CASSPNSGTTGELFF. The CDR3 nucleotides are TGTGCCAGCAGCCCTAATAGCGGGACCACCGGGGAGCTGTTTTTT.